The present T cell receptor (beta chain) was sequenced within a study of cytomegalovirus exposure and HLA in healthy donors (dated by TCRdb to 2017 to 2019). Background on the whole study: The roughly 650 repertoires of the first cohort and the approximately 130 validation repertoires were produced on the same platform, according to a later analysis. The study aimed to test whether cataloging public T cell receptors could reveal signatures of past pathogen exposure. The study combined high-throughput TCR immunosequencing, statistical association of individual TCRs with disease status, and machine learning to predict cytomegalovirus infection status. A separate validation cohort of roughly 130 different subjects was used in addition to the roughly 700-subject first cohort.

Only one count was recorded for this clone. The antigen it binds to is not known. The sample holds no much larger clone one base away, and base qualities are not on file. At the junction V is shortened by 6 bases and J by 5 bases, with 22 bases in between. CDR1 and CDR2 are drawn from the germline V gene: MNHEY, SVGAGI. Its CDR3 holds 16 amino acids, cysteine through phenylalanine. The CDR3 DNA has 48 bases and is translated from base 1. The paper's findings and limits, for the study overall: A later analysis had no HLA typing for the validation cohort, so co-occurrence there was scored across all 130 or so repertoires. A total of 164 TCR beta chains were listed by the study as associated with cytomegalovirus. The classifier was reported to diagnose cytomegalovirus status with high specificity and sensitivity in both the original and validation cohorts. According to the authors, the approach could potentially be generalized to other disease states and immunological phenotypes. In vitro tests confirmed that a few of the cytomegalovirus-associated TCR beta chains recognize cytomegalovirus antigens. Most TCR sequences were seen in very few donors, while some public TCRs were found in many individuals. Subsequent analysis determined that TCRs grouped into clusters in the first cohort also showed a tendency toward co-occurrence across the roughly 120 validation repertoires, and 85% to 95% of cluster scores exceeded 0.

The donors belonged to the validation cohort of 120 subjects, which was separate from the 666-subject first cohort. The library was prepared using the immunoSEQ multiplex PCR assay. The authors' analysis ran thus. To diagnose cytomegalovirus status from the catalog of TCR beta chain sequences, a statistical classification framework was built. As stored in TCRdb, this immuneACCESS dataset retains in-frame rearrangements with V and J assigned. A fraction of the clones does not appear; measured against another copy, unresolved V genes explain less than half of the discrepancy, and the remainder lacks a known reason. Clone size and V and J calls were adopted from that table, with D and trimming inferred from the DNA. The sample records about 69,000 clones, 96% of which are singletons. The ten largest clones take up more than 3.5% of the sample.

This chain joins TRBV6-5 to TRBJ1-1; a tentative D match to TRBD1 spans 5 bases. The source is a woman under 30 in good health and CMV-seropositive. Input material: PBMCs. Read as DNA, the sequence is TGTGCCAGCAGCTACGACCGGACATGGGGCTTTACTGAAGCTTTCTTT. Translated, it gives CASSYDRTWGFTEAFF.